This is a list of T cell receptor delta chains from one sample in a study of Vδ1+ human thymocytes. TCRdb fed the multiplex PCR reads into CATT to redo clone calling. Seen here are about 75,000 delta-chain clones, about 35% observed once, and the top ten hold under 0.3%. Sequencing used Vdelta1+ gamma-delta thymocytes from the thymus. All receptors come from a boy under three years old who had congenital heart surgery. Both conserved end residues are part of each CDR3. The order of the fields is J gene, V gene, clone size, D gene, CDR3 protein, CDR3 DNA. A D gene is named only where the DNA matches it firmly. The size entry is marked missing in some rows and otherwise reads once, few, many or a size class.

TRDJ1	TRDV2	few	TRDD3	CACDTGYWGITENTDKLIF	TGTGCCTGTGACACTGGGTACTGGGGGATAACCGAGAACACCGATAAACTCATCTTT
TRDJ1	TRDV1	few	TRDD3	CALGEVPGHLGDRTDKLIF	TGTGCTCTTGGGGAAGTTCCTGGACACCTGGGGGATCGCACCGATAAACTCATCTTT
TRDJ1	TRDV1	few	-	CALGERGDKLIF	TGTGCTCTTGGGGAAAGAGGCGATAAACTCATCTTT
TRDJ1	TRDV1	once	TRDD3	CALGELIFPVLGQVGTYTDKLIF	TGTGCTCTTGGGGAACTAATCTTCCCGGTACTGGGGCAAGTTGGAACCTACACCGATAAACTCATCTTT
TRDJ1	TRDV1	-	-	CALGELGGVCKLIF	TGTGCTCTTGGGGAACTGGGGGGGGTGTGCAAACTCATCTTT
TRDJ1	TRDV1	once	TRDD3	CALGDPTVLGGLHDKLIF	TGTGCTCTTGGGGACCCCACGGTACTGGGGGGCCTACACGATAAACTCATCTTT
TRDJ1	TRDV1	-	TRDD3	CALGSLRGTFSPYWGIGAPDKLIF	TGTGCTCTTGGGAGTCTACGGGGGACCTTCAGCCCCTACTGGGGGATAGGGGCCCCTGATAAACTCATCTTT
TRDJ1	TRDV1	-	-	CALGVTWQFLRGWGNYTDKLIF	TGTGCTCTTGGGGTTACGTGGCAATTCCTACGCGGTTGGGGGAATTACACCGATAAACTCATCTTT
TRDJ1	TRDV1	-	TRDD3	CALGDIPRSGGNTDKLIF	TGTGCTCTTGGGGATATTCCTAGATCTGGGGGAAACACCGATAAACTCATCTTT
TRDJ1	TRDV1	few	-	CALGDYSYSDWGSIPDKLIF	TGTGCTCTTGGGGACTATTCCTACTCGGACTGGGGGTCGATTCCCGATAAACTCATCTTT
TRDJ1	TRDV1	-	TRDD2	CALGERLRPFLREGQRGLIF	TGTGCTCTTGGGGAACGGCTCCGCCCCTTCCTACGGGAGGGCCAGCGTGGACTCATCTTT
TRDJ1	TRDV1	few	-	CALGELRDLLPYTDKLIF	TGTGCTCTTGGGGAACTAAGGGATCTCCTGCCTTACACCGATAAACTCATCTTT
TRDJ1	TRDV1	-	TRDD3	CALGEPPTFPGAYWGIDTDKLIF	TGTGCTCTTGGGGAACCCCCGACCTTCCCAGGCGCGTACTGGGGGATCGACACCGATAAACTCATCTTT
TRDJ1	TRDV1	-	TRDD3	CALGETHWGTDKLIF	TGTGCTCTTGGGGAAACTCACTGGGGGACCGATAAACTCATCTTT
TRDJ1	TRDV3	few	TRDD3	CAPRLPTKFYPRILGDKRELIF	TGTGCCCCCCGCCTTCCTACCAAATTTTACCCCCGAATACTGGGGGATAAGAGGGAACTCATCTTT
TRDJ1	TRDV1	-	TRDD3	CALGELGLLLGDSADTDKLIF	TGTGCTCTTGGGGAACTGGGACTCCTACTGGGGGATTCCGCCGACACCGATAAACTCATCTTT
TRDJ1	TRDV1	few	-	CALGGIRRYWVYTDKLIF	TGTGCTCTTGGGGGTATCCGGAGATACTGGGTCTACACCGATAAACTCATCTTT
TRDJ1	TRDV1	few	TRDD3	CALGSGLTGDTSYTDKLIF	TGTGCTCTTGGGTCGGGGCTCACTGGGGATACTAGCTACACCGATAAACTCATCTTT
TRDJ1	TRDV1	few	-	CALGELYVPTKTGADKLIF	TGTGCTCTTGGGGAGCTGTACGTTCCTACGAAAACTGGGGCCGATAAACTCATCTTT
TRDJ1	TRDV2	-	-	CACDTGILGELKLIF	TGTGCCTGTGACACGGGGATTTTAGGGGAATTGAAACTCATCTTT
TRDJ1	TRDV1	once	TRDD3	CALGELSLLGDTKDDKLIF	TGTGCTCTTGGGGAACTGAGTTTGTTGGGGGATACCAAGGACGATAAACTCATCTTT
TRDJ1	TRDV1	-	-	CALGELYPPRGWARKVPYTDKLIF	TGTGCTCTTGGGGAACTCTACCCTCCCCGGGGTTGGGCGCGCAAGGTACCGTACACCGATAAACTCATCTTT
TRDJ1	TRDV1	-	-	CALGDTKDALRLMRLIF	TGTGCTCTTGGGGATACCAAGGATGCGTTGCGACTCATGAGACTCATCTTT
TRDJ1	TRDV1	-	-	CALGEWGANRGSDKLIF	TGTGCTCTTGGGGAATGGGGCGCGAACCGGGGTTCTGATAAACTCATCTTT
TRDJ1	TRDV1	few	TRDD3	CALGGPASVLGDYPDKLIF	TGTGCTCTTGGGGGCCCAGCCTCTGTACTGGGGGATTACCCCGATAAACTCATCTTT
TRDJ1	TRDV1	-	TRDD3	CALGESLGDTHKLIF	TGTGCTCTTGGGGAGTCACTGGGGGATACGCATAAACTCATCTTT
TRDJ1	TRDV1	-	-	CALGELVSGGHTDKLIF	TGTGCTCTTGGGGAACTAGTCTCCGGGGGGCACACCGATAAACTCATCTTT
TRDJ1	TRDV1	-	-	CALGVRRVLDTDKLIF	TGTGCTCTTGGGGTCCGTCGGGTACTGGACACCGATAAACTCATCTTT
TRDJ1	TRDV1	-	TRDD3	CALGEEPYWGIYQYTDKLIF	TGTGCTCTTGGGGAAGAACCCTACTGGGGGATCTACCAGTACACCGATAAACTCATCTTT
TRDJ1	TRDV3	few	TRDD3	CAPDPWGIRDIVYTDKLIF	TGTGCCCCTGACCCCTGGGGGATACGCGACATCGTTTACACCGATAAACTCATCTTT
TRDJ1	TRDV1	-	TRDD3	CALGDSPDLRRWGIIPYTDKLIF	TGTGCTCTTGGGGACTCACCGGATCTACGGAGGTGGGGGATAATACCGTACACCGATAAACTCATCTTT
TRDJ1	TRDV1	-	-	CALGLFPRGTGRRGHTDKLIF	TGTGCTCTTGGACTCTTCCCTCGTGGTACTGGGAGACGGGGGCACACCGATAAACTCATCTTT
TRDJ1	TRDV1	-	-	CALGEFPTSSGMATDKLIF	TGTGCTCTTGGGGAATTTCCTACGTCCTCGGGGATGGCCACCGATAAACTCATCTTT
TRDJ1	TRDV1	-	TRDD3	CALGAEPQPFQYWGILGRYTDKLIF	TGTGCTCTTGGGGCCGAGCCCCAACCTTTCCAATACTGGGGGATACTGGGTCGGTACACCGATAAACTCATCTTT
TRDJ1	TRDV1	-	TRDD3	CALGVRSNPWGTGGYTPKLIF	TGTGCTCTTGGGGTCCGCTCCAACCCGTGGGGTACTGGGGGATACACACCGAAACTCATCTTT
TRDJ1	TRDV1	-	TRDD2	CALGEPSYGKESDDKLIF	TGTGCTCTTGGGGAACCTTCCTACGGGAAGGAGTCGGACGATAAACTCATCTTT
TRDJ1	TRDV1	few	-	CALGELLVLLPSRYGGTDKLIF	TGTGCTCTTGGGGAACTTCTCGTCCTACTACCTTCCCGATACGGGGGCACCGATAAACTCATCTTT
TRDJ1	TRDV1	-	-	CALGVSGFPTIKGMGDPEARNKLIF	TGTGCTCTTGGAGTCAGCGGGTTTCCTACCATAAAGGGTATGGGGGACCCCGAAGCCCGAAATAAACTCATCTTT
TRDJ1	TRDV1	-	TRDD3	CALGGHPAHTGGWIDKLIF	TGTGCTCTTGGGGGTCACCCCGCGCATACTGGGGGATGGATCGATAAACTCATCTTT
TRDJ1	TRDV1	once	-	CALEEQYYVVLGLMKLIF	TGTGCTCTTGAGGAACAGTACTACGTAGTACTGGGCCTAATGAAACTCATCTTT
TRDJ1	TRDV1	-	TRDD3	CALGDRLPSYWGIRETDKLIF	TGTGCTCTTGGGGACCGCCTTCCTTCTTACTGGGGGATACGGGAGACCGATAAACTCATCTTT
TRDJ1	TRDV1	-	TRDD2	CALGVLFLRRSGGRAYTDKLIF	TGTGCTCTTGGGGTCCTCTTCCTACGACGTAGTGGGGGCCGTGCGTACACCGATAAACTCATCTTT
TRDJ1	TRDV1	-	-	CALAWGVRWGYTDKLIF	TGTGCTCTTGCGTGGGGCGTGCGATGGGGGTACACCGATAAACTCATCTTT
TRDJ2	TRDV1	-	TRDD3	CALGESAPVLGAPLTAQLFF	TGTGCTCTTGGGGAATCCGCTCCGGTACTGGGGGCCCCTTTGACAGCACAACTCTTCTTT
TRDJ1	TRDV2	-	TRDD3	CATTSGINWGINTDKLIF	TGTGCCACGACGTCGGGGATTAATTGGGGGATAAACACCGATAAACTCATCTTT
TRDJ1	TRDV1	few	-	CALGEMPLRPSWIHTDKLIF	TGTGCTCTTGGGGAAATGCCCTTAAGGCCTAGTTGGATACACACCGATAAACTCATCTTT
TRDJ1	TRDV2	few	TRDD3	CACDSPSDVALLGEEYTDKLIF	TGTGCCTGTGATTCACCTTCGGACGTCGCTCTACTGGGGGAAGAATACACCGATAAACTCATCTTT
TRDJ1	TRDV1	few	-	CALGDQPRLGRPGEYTDKLIF	TGTGCTCTTGGGGATCAGCCCCGACTGGGCCGGCCTGGGGAGTACACCGATAAACTCATCTTT